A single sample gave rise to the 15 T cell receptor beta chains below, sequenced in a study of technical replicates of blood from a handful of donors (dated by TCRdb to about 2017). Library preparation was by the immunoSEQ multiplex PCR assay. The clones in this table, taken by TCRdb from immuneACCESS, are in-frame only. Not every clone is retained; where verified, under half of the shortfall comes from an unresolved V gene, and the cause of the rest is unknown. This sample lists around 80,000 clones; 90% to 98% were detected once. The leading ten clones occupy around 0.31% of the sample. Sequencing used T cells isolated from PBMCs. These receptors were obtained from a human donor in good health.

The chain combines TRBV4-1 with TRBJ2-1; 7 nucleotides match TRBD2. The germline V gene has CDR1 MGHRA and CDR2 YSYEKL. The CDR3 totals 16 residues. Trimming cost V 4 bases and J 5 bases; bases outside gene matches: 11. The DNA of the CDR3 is TGCGCCAGCAGCCGGGGCGGAGCGGGGCTTGACAATGAGCAGTTCTTC. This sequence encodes CASSRGGAGLDNEQFF.

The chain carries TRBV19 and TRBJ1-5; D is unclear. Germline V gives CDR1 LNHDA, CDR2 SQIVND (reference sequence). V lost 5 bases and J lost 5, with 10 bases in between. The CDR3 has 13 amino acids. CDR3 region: CASSYSIDQPQHF. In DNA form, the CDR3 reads TGTGCCAGTAGTTATTCCATAGATCAGCCCCAGCATTTT.

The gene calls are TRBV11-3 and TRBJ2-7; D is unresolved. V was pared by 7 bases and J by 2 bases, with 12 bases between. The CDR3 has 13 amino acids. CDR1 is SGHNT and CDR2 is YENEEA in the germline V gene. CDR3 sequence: CASTLGGAYEQYF. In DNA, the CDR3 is TGTGCCAGCACTCTCGGCGGAGCCTACGAGCAGTACTTC.

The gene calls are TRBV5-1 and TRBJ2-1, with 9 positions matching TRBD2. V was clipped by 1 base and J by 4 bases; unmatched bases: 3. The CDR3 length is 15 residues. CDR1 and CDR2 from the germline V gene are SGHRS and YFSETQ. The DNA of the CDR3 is TGCGCCAGCAGCTTGAGTCTAGCGGGGTACAATGAGCAGTTCTTC. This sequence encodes CASSLSLAGYNEQFF.

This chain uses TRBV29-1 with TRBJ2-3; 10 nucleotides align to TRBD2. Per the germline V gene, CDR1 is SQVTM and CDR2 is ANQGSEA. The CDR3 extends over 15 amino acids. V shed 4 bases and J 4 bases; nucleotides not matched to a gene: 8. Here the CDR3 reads CSVVPAGGFPDTQYF. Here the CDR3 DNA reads TGCAGCGTTGTCCCAGCGGGAGGGTTTCCAGATACGCAGTATTTT.

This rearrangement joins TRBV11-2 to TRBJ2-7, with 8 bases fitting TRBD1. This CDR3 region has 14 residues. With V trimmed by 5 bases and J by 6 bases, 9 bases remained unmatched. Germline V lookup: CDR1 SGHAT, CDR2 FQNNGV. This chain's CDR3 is CASSTDRVFGEQYF. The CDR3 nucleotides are TGTGCCAGCAGCACGGACAGGGTGTTCGGCGAGCAGTACTTC.

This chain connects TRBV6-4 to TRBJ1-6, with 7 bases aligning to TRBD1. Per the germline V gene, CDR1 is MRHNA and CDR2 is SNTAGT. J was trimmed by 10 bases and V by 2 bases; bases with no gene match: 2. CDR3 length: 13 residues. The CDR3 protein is CASSDDRDSPLHF. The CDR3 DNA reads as TGTGCCAGCAGTGACGACAGGGACTCACCCCTCCACTTT.

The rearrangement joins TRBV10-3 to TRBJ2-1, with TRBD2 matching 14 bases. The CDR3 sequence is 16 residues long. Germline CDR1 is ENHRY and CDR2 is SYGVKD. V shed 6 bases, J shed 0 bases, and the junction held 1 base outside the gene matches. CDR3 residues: CAIRGTSGSSYNEQFF. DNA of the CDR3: TGTGCCATCAGAGGGACTAGCGGGAGCTCCTACAATGAGCAGTTCTTC.

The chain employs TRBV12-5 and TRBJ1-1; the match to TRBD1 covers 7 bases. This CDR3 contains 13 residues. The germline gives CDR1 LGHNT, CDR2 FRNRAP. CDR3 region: CATQTGEATEAFF. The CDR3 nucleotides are TGTGCCACCCAAACAGGGGAGGCCACTGAAGCTTTCTTT.

Here the CDR3 DNA reads TGTGCCAGCAGTCCGGGACTAAGTACGGATACGCAGTATTTT. It codes for CASSPGLSTDTQYF. The V call is TRBV7-2, the J call TRBJ2-3, with 7 bases identical to TRBD2. V shed 6 bases, J shed 6 bases, and the junction held 9 bases outside the gene matches. The CDR3 covers 14 residues. Germline-derived CDR1 and CDR2 are SGHTA and FQGNSA.

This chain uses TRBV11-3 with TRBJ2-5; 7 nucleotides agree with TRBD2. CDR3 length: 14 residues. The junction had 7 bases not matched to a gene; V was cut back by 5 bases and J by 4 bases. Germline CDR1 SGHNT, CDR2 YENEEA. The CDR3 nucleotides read TGTGCCAGCAGCCCTCCCGGGGGGAGAGAGACCCAGTACTTC. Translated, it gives CASSPPGGRETQYF.

As DNA, the CDR3 is TGCGCCAGCAGCTCGACAGGGGGTCAAGAGACCCAGTACTTC. Translated, it gives CASSSTGGQETQYF. The V call is TRBV5-1, the J call TRBJ2-5; 9 bases map to TRBD1. The CDR3 spans 14 residues. Germline CDR1 reads SGHRS; CDR2 reads YFSETQ. After removal of 3 bases from V and 2 bases from J, the junction contained 2 bases not matched to a gene.

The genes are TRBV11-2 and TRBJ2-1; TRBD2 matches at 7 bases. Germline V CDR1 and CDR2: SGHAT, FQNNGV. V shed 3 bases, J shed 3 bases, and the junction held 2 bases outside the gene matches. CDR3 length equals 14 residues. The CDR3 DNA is TGTGCCAGCAGCTTTCCTAGCGGCTACAATGAGCAGTTCTTC. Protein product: CASSFPSGYNEQFF.

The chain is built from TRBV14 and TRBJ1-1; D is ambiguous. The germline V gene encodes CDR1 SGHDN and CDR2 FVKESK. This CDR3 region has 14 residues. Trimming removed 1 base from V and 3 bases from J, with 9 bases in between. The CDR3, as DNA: TGTGCCAGCAGCCAAGCCACAGTCTACACTGAAGCTTTCTTT. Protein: CASSQATVYTEAFF. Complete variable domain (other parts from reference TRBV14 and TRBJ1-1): EAGVTQFPSHSVIEKGQTVTLRCDPISGHDNLYWYRRVMGKEIKFLLHFVKESKQDESGMPNNRFLAERTGGTYSTLKVQPAELEDSGVYFCASSQATVYTEAFFGQGTRLTVV.

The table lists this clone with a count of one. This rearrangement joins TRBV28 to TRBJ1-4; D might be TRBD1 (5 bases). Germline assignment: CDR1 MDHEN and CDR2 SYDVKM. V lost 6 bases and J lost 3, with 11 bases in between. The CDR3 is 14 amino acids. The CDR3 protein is CASSPGQSNEKLFF. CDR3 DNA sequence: TGTGCCAGCAGCCCAGGGCAGTCTAATGAAAAACTGTTTTTT. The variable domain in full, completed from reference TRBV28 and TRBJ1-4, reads DVKVTQSSRYLVKRTGEKVFLECVQDMDHENMFWYRQDPGLGLRLIYFSYDVKMKEKGDIPEGYSVSREKKERFSLILESASTNQTSMYLCASSPGQSNEKLFFGSGTQLSVL.